The 22 T cell receptor beta chains listed next were all sequenced from one sample in a study of T cell responses to AZD1222 COVID-19 vaccine. The method was immunoSEQ multiplex PCR; TCRdb's version includes in-frame clones alone and lacks a portion of them. The table includes over 110,000 clones, 93% detected once. The sequences come from peripheral blood, collected on day 0 of AZD1222 vaccination. These receptor sequences come from an adult in good health.

The CDR3 region has the DNA TGTGCCAGCAGTGAAGGGCAGGGCTTGTCAGAGACCCAGTACTTC. This translates into CASSEGQGLSETQYF. The chain employs TRBV2 and TRBJ2-5, with D perhaps TRBD1 (5 bases). V lost 1 base to trimming and J lost 4 bases, with 13 bases between them. Per the germline V gene, CDR1 is SNHLY and CDR2 is FYNNEI. CDR3 length: 15 residues.

This sequence joins TRBV30 and TRBJ1-2; D not certain. The CDR3 has 13 residues. The V gene's germline CDR1 is GTSNPN and CDR2 SVGIG (reference sequence). Trimming took 0 bases from V and 8 from J, leaving 13 bases between them. CDR3 loop: CAWSVGPIFGYTF. CDR3 sequence (DNA): TGTGCCTGGAGTGTAGGACCTATATTCGGCTACACCTTC.

This chain links TRBV5-4 with TRBJ2-7; D remains unclear. With 0 bases removed from V and 2 bases from J, the gap between germline ends came to 12 bases. This CDR3 contains 15 residues. Germline loops: CDR1 SGHNT, CDR2 YYREEE (reference sequence). CDR3 loop: CASSLVPTRPYEQYF. For the CDR3, the DNA is TGTGCCAGCAGCTTGGTCCCGACTCGCCCCTACGAGCAGTACTTC.

The genes are TRBV3-1 (or the pseudogene TRBV3-2) and TRBJ1-3, with D unresolved. This CDR3 has 14 residues. Trimming took off 3 bases at V and 0 bases at J, with 6 bases between the two ends. Germline-derived CDR1 and CDR2 are LGHDT and YNNKEL (reference sequence). The CDR3 loop is CASSQGNSGNTIYF. CDR3 DNA sequence: TGTGCCAGCAGCCAGGGGAACTCTGGAAACACCATATATTTT.

This CDR3 is CASSLFMNTEAFF. For the CDR3, the DNA is TGTGCCAGCAGCTTATTCATGAACACTGAAGCTTTCTTT. The chain couples TRBV7-3 to TRBJ1-1; no clear D. Trimming shortened V by 2 bases and J by 0 bases, and 4 bases separated the two germline ends. The CDR3 runs 13 residues. CDR1 and CDR2 from the germline V gene are SGHTA and FQGTGA. The entire variable domain, with the rest obtained from reference TRBV7-3 and TRBJ1-1, is as follows: GAGVSQTPSNKVTEKGKYVELRCDPISGHTALYWYRQSLGQGPEFLIYFQGTGAADDSGLPNDRFFAVRPEGSVSTLKIQRTERGDSAVYLCASSLFMNTEAFFGQGTRLTVV.

This clone was recorded only once. The chain combines TRBV7-2 with TRBJ1-4; D is possibly TRBD1 (5 bases). The length of the CDR3 is 13 residues. V was pared by 1 base and J by 8 bases, with 8 bases between. Germline V gene data show CDR1 as SGHTA and CDR2 as FQGNSA. The CDR3 is CASSLGGDEKLFF. In DNA form, the CDR3 reads TGTGCCAGCAGCTTAGGTGGGGACGAAAAACTGTTTTTT.

The table lists this clone with a count of one. CDR3 DNA sequence: TGTGCCAGCAGTGAGGGGACAGTCTACGAGCAGTACTTC. This codes for CASSEGTVYEQYF. V gene TRBV6-2 or TRBV6-3 combines with J gene TRBJ2-7; the match to TRBD1 covers 7 bases. This CDR3 comprises 13 residues. The germline V gene has CDR1 MNHEY and CDR2 SVGEGT. J lost 3 bases, V lost 5 bases, and 4 bases had no gene match.

The gene calls are TRBV19 and TRBJ1-5, with TRBD1 as a possible D gene (6 bases). CDR3 size: 15 residues. V was trimmed by 3 bases and J by 4 bases, leaving 13 bases between them. Germline V gene data show CDR1 as LNHDA and CDR2 as SQIVND (reference sequence). CDR3 loop: CASSMGQNQNQPQHF. CDR3 sequence (DNA): TGTGCCAGTAGTATGGGACAAAACCAGAATCAGCCCCAGCATTTT.

The gene calls are TRBV3-1 (or the pseudogene TRBV3-2) and TRBJ2-7; perhaps D is TRBD1 or TRBD2 (5 bases each). The CDR3 is made up of 15 amino acids. Trimming removed 4 bases at V and 7 bases at J, with 20 bases between. Germline lookup yields CDR1 LGHDT and CDR2 YNNKEL (reference sequence). Here the CDR3 reads CASSRGAGIYVEQYF. For the CDR3, the DNA is TGTGCCAGCAGCCGAGGGGCCGGTATCTACGTAGAGCAGTACTTC.

J is TRBJ2-7 and V is TRBV4-3; 8 bases line up with TRBD1. The V gene's germline CDR1 is LGHNA and CDR2 YSLEER. Unmatched junction bases numbered 7, after V lost 3 bases and J lost 3 bases. CDR3 length equals 15 residues. The CDR3 spells CASSHRQGFGYEQYF. CDR3 bases: TGCGCCAGCAGCCATCGACAGGGGTTTGGCTACGAGCAGTACTTC.

As for this clone: It is likely a read error: a sequence one base away is far more abundant. This chain joins TRBV3-1 (or the pseudogene TRBV3-2) and TRBJ2-5; the D is unclear. CDR3 length equals 12 residues. CDR1 and CDR2 from the germline V gene are LGHDT and YNNKEL (reference sequence). V gave up 4 bases and J gave up 0 bases, with 3 bases separating them. This CDR3 reads CASSRDQETQYF. DNA of the CDR3: TGTGCCAGCAGCCGGGACCAAGAGACCCAGTACTTC.

The V and J genes are TRBV19 and TRBJ1-2; 10 positions agree with TRBD1. V was pared by 3 bases and J by 7 bases, with 8 bases of the junction left unmatched. The CDR3 spans 15 residues. CDR1 is LNHDA and CDR2 is SQIVND in the germline V gene (reference sequence). This CDR3 reads CASSIEDRGSGGYTF. The CDR3 coding sequence is TGTGCCAGTAGTATCGAGGACAGGGGGTCCGGTGGCTACACCTTC.

Here the CDR3 DNA reads TGCGCCAGCAGCTTGGCCCGGGCCGGCTACACCTTC. This encodes CASSLARAGYTF. The chain recombines TRBV5-1 with TRBJ1-2; D uncertain. V was clipped by 0 bases and J by 8 bases, with 8 bases between them. The CDR3 totals 12 residues. CDR1 and CDR2 from the germline V gene are SGHRS and YFSETQ.

This clone showed up just a few times. The V and J genes are TRBV25-1 and TRBJ1-6; tentatively, D is TRBD1 (6 bases). The germline CDR1 and CDR2 sequences are MGHDK and SYGVNS. V lost 6 bases, J lost 3 bases, and 18 bases lay in between. This CDR3 region has 17 residues. CDR3 residues: CASRQGRTLLYNSPLHF. CDR3 DNA sequence: TGTGCCAGCAGGCAGGGGCGCACACTACTCTATAATTCACCCCTCCACTTT.

The chain links TRBV2 to TRBJ2-7; TRBD1 matches 8 bases. Per germline, CDR1 SNHLY and CDR2 FYNNEI. The V gene end was trimmed by 4 bases and the J gene end by 6 bases; junction bases not matched to a gene: 8. The CDR3 consists of 14 residues. The CDR3 region is CASSVRTGLSEQYF. DNA for the CDR3: TGTGCCAGCAGTGTGCGGACAGGGTTGTCCGAGCAGTACTTC.

CDR3 DNA sequence: TGCGCCAGCAGCCAATTCCGGGACAGCTATACCTACGAGCAGTACTTC. It encodes CASSQFRDSYTYEQYF. The V call is TRBV4-3, the J call TRBJ2-7; 7 nucleotides agree with TRBD1. This CDR3 spans 16 amino acids. Germline-derived CDR1 and CDR2 are LGHNA and YSLEER. J gave up 2 bases and V 2 bases, and 9 bases lay outside the gene matches.

The CDR3 sequence: CASSLGPPNYGYTF. In DNA form, the CDR3 reads TGCGCCAGCAGCTTGGGTCCACCTAACTATGGCTACACCTTC. The genes are TRBV5-1 and TRBJ1-2; no clear D gene. The CDR3 loop spans 14 amino acids. The germline gives CDR1 SGHRS, CDR2 YFSETQ. V lost 0 bases and J 0 bases, leaving 6 bases between the germline ends.

The chain has TRBV19 and TRBJ2-5; D is undetermined. The CDR3 spans 11 residues. Trimming stripped 5 bases from V and 2 bases from J, with 3 bases between. Germline V CDR1 and CDR2: LNHDA, SQIVND (reference sequence). The CDR3 sequence is CASSAQETQYF. CDR3 bases: TGTGCCAGTAGTGCACAAGAGACCCAGTACTTC.

The rearrangement links TRBV18 to TRBJ2-3; no clear D gene. Germline V gene lookup returns CDR1 KGHSH and CDR2 LQKENI. V lost 4 bases to trimming and J lost 0 bases, with 11 bases between them. This CDR3 spans 15 amino acids. The CDR3 region is CASSLSDSSTDTQYF. The CDR3 DNA sequence: TGTGCCAGCTCACTCTCAGATTCTAGCACAGATACGCAGTATTTT.

V gene TRBV6-5 combines with J gene TRBJ2-1; 7 positions match TRBD1. In germline, CDR1 is MNHEY, CDR2 SVGAGI. The CDR3 is made up of 14 amino acids. V gave up 5 bases and J gave up 8 bases; unmatched junction bases: 9. The CDR3 nucleotides read TGTGCCAGCAGTCCAGTCCGACAGGGCCATGAGCAGTTCTTC. This gives the protein CASSPVRQGHEQFF.

The gene calls are TRBV4-1 and TRBJ1-3, with TRBD1 matching 7 bases. The V gene's germline CDR1 is MGHRA and CDR2 YSYEKL. The ends lost 0 bases at V and 4 bases at J; junction bases unmatched: 12. The CDR3 is 18 residues long. DNA for the CDR3: TGCGCCAGCAGCCAAGATCTTCCCCCGACAGGGAGAGGAAACACCATATATTTT. This sequence encodes CASSQDLPPTGRGNTIYF.

This clone was observed a single time. The chain's CDR3 is CASSPVQALSEQYF. CDR3 bases: TGTGCCAGCAGCCCGGTCCAAGCCTTAAGCGAGCAGTACTTC. The chain recombines TRBV7-2 with TRBJ2-7, with unresolved D. From germline, CDR1 is SGHTA and CDR2 FQGNSA. Trimming stripped 5 bases from V and 6 bases from J, with 17 bases between. This CDR3 contains 14 residues.